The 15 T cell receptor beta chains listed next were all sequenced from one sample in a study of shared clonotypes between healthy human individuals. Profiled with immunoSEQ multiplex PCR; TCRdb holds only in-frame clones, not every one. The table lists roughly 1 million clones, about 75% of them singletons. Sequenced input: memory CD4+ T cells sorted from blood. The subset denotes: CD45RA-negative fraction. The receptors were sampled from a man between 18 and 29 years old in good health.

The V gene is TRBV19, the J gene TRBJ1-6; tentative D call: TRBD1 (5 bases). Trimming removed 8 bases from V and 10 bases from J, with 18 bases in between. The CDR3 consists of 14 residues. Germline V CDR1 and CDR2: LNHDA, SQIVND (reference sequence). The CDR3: CASRKDSGRSPLHF. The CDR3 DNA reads TGTGCCAGTCGGAAAGACAGCGGGAGGTCACCCCTCCACTTT. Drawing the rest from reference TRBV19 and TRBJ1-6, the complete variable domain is DGGITQSPKYLFRKEGQNVTLSCEQNLNHDAMYWYRQDPGQGLRLIYYSQIVNDFQKGDIAEGYSVSREKKESFPLTVTSAQKNPTAFYLCASRKDSGRSPLHFGNGTRLTVT.

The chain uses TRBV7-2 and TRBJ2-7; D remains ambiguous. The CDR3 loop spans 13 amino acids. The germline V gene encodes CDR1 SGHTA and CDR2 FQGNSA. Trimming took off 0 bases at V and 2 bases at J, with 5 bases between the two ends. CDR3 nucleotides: TGTGCCAGCAGCTTAGCGTCCACCTACGAGCAGTACTTC. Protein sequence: CASSLASTYEQYF.

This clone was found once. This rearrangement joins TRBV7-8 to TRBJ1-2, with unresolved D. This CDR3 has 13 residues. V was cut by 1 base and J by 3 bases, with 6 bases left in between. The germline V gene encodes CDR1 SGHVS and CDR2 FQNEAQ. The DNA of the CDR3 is TGTGCCAGCAGCTTAGGTGGAGACTATGGCTACACCTTC. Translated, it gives CASSLGGDYGYTF. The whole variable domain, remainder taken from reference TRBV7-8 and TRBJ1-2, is GAGVSQSPRYKVAKRGQDVALRCDPISGHVSLFWYQQALGQGPEFLTYFQNEAQLDKSGLPSDRFFAERPEGSVSTLKIQRTQQEDSAVYLCASSLGGDYGYTFGSGTRLTVV.

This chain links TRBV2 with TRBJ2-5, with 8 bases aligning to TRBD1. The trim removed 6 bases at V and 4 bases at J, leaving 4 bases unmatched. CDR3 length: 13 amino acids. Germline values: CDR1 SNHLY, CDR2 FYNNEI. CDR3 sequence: CASRGQGGETQYF. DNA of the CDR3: TGTGCCAGCAGAGGACAGGGCGGAGAGACCCAGTACTTC.

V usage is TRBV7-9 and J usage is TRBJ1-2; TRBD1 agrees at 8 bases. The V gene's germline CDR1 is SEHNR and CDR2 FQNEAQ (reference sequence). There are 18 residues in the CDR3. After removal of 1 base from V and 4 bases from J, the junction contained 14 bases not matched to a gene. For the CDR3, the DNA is TGTGCCAGCAGCTTAGGAGGCAGGGGGCGTGTAGGAGGCTATGGCTACACCTTC. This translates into CASSLGGRGRVGGYGYTF.

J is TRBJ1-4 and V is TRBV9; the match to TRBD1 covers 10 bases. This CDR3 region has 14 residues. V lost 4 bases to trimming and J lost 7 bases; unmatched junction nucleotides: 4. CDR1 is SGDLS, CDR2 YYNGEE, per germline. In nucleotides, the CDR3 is TGTGCCAGCAGCTTGACAGGGGGCGGTGAAAAACTGTTTTTT. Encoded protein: CASSLTGGGEKLFF.

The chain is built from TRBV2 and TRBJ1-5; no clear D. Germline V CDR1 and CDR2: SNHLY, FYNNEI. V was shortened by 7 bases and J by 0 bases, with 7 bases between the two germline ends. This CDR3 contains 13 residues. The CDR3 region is CASTYHSNQPQHF. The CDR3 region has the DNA TGTGCCAGCACGTATCATAGCAATCAGCCCCAGCATTTT.

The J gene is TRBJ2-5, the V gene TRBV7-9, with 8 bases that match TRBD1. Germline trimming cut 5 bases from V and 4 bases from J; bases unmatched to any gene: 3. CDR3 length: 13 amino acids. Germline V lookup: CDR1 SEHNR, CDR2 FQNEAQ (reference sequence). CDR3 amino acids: CASSGQGGETQYF. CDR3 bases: TGTGCCAGCAGCGGACAGGGTGGAGAGACCCAGTACTTC.

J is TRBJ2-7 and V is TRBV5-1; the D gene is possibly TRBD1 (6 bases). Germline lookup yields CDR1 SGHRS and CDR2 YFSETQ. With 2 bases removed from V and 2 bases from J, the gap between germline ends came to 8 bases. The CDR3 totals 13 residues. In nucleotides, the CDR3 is TGCGCCAGCAGCTTTGGACAGACCTACGAGCAGTACTTC. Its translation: CASSFGQTYEQYF.

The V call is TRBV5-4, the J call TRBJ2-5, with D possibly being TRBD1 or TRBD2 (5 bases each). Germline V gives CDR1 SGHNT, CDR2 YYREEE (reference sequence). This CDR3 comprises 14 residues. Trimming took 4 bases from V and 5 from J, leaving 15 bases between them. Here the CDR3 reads CASSRGPNGETQYF. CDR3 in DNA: TGTGCCAGCAGCCGGGGACCAAACGGGGAGACCCAGTACTTC.

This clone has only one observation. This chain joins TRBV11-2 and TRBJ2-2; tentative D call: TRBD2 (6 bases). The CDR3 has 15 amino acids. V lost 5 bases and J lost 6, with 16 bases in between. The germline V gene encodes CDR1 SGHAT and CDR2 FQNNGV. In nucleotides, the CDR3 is TGTGCCAGCAGCACCGGGACTCAAGCTGCCGGGGAGCTGTTTTTT. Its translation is CASSTGTQAAGELFF.

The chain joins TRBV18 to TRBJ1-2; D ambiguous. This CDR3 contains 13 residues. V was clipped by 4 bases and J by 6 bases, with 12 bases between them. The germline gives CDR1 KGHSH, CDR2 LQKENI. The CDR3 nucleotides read TGTGCCAGCTCACACTCGACTGTAGATGGCTACACCTTC. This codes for CASSHSTVDGYTF. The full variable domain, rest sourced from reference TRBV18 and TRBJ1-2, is NAGVMQNPRHLVRRRGQEARLRCSPMKGHSHVYWYRQLPEEGLKFMVYLQKENIIDESGMPKERFSAEFPKEGPSILRIQQVVRGDSAAYFCASSHSTVDGYTFGSGTRLTVV.

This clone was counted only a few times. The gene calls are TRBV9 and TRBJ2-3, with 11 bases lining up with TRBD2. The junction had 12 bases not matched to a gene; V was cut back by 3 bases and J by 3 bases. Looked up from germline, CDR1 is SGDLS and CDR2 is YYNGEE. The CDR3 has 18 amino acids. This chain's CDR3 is CASSGGTLAGGTTDTQYF. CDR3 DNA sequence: TGTGCCAGCAGCGGAGGAACGCTAGCGGGAGGTACGACAGATACGCAGTATTTT.

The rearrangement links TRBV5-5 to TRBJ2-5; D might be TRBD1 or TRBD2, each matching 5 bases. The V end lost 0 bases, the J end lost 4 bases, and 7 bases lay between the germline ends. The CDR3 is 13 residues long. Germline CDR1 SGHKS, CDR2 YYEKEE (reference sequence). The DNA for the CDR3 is TGTGCCAGCAGCTTGGGTGGGGGAGAGACCCAGTACTTC. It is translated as CASSLGGGETQYF.

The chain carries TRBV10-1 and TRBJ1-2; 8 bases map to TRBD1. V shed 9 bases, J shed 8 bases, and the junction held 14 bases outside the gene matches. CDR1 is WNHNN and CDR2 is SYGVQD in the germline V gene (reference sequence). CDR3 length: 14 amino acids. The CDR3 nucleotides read TGCGCCAGGCCGGGACAGGTGACCCCCGGAGGCTACACCTTC. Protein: CARPGQVTPGGYTF.